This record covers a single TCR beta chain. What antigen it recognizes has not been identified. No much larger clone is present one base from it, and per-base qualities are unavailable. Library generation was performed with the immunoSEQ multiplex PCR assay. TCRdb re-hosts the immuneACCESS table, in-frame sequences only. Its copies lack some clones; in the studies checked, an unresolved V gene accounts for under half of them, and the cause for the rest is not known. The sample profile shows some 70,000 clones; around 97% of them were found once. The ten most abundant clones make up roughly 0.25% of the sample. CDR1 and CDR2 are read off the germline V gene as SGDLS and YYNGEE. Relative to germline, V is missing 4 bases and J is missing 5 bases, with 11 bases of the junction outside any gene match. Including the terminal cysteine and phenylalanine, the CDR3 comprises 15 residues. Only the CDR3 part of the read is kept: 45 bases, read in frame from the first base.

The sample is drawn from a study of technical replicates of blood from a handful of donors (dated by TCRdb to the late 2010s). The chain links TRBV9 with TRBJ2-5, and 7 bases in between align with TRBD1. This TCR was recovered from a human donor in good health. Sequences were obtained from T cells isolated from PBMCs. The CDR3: CASSPRPGQVETQYF. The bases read TGTGCCAGCAGCCCCCGACCAGGACAGGTGGAGACCCAGTACTTC.